This T cell receptor (beta chain) originates from a study of regulatory T cells in long-lasting Graves disease. Study outcomes and limitations: Whereas approximately 950 public clonotypes were shared by new patients, persistent patients shared more, at 2,500 to 3,000. Persistent disease preferred TRBV28, TRBJ1-2 and TRBJ2-5; new disease, TRBV20-1 and TRBJ2-1.

Time point reported: newly diagnosed GD, antithyroid drugs for less than 3 months. PBMCs were the source of the RNA used for TCR sequencing. This clonotype was recorded many times. What it recognizes is unknown. The V gene's germline CDR1 is SNHLY and CDR2 FYNNEI. This CDR3 comprises 14 residues. TCR beta libraries were built with iRepertoire HTBI primers and Arm-PCR of CDR3 regions. From the multiplex PCR reads, TCRdb called clonotypes with MiXCR, one entry per CDR3 protein. The sample consists of hundreds of thousands of distinct CDR3 sequences, more than 15% of them appearing once. This sample also appeared in a second study, on T cells in Graves' hyperthyroidism and ophthalmopathy.

The sample in question was peripheral blood mononuclear cells (PBMCs), obtained at new diagnosis, from a patient treated with antithyroid drugs. The receptor was derived from a woman aged 35-65 years with Graves disease. The gene calls are TRBV2 and TRBJ1-4; D is perhaps TRBD1 (5 bases). CDR3 sequence (DNA): TGTGCTACCTCCTCCGGGACGGCGAATGAAAAACTGTTTTTT. Its protein is CATSSGTANEKLFF.